A single sample is the source of the 5 T cell receptor beta chains below, sequenced in a study of blood T cell repertoires in COVID-19 (dated by TCRdb to 2019 to 2021). Library creation used the immunoSEQ multiplex PCR assay. The clones in this table, taken by TCRdb from immuneACCESS, are in-frame only. Not every clone is retained; where verified, under half of the shortfall comes from an unresolved V gene, and the cause of the rest is unknown. This sample holds approximately 200,000 clones; approximately 83% were observed only once. The ten biggest clones cover roughly 1.3% of the sample. Sequenced sample: PBMCs or T cells enriched from blood (not recorded which). The origin of the receptors is a middle-aged woman with acute COVID-19.

The rearrangement joins TRBV20-1 to TRBJ2-7; D perhaps matches TRBD1 (7 bases). CDR1 DFQATT and CDR2 SNEGSKA come from the germline V gene (reference sequence). V dropped 3 bases and J dropped 2 bases, with 11 bases sitting between them. This CDR3 spans 13 amino acids. This CDR3 reads CSASPGGTYEQYF. The CDR3 region has the DNA TGCAGTGCTAGTCCAGGGGGGACCTACGAGCAGTACTTC.

The chain carries TRBV28 and TRBJ1-5, with D possibly being TRBD1 (6 bases). The CDR3 is 16 residues long. The V end was cut by 6 bases, the J end by 3 bases, with 18 bases between. CDR1 and CDR2 from the germline V gene are MDHEN and SYDVKM. The CDR3 bases are TGTGCCAGCAGACCTAGACAGGTACCAGACAATCAGCCCCAGCATTTT. Translated: CASRPRQVPDNQPQHF.

The V call is TRBV7-9, the J call TRBJ1-1; 10 bases agree with TRBD1. This CDR3 has 18 amino acids. In germline, CDR1 is SEHNR, CDR2 FQNEAQ (reference sequence). V lost 1 base to trimming and J lost 0 bases; unmatched junction nucleotides: 8. CDR3 DNA sequence: TGTGCCAGCAGCTTAGGTAGGGACAGGGGTTTTATGAACACTGAAGCTTTCTTT. Amino acid sequence: CASSLGRDRGFMNTEAFF.

V is TRBV6-5 and J is TRBJ1-2; 8 positions agree with TRBD1. This CDR3 is built from 14 residues. In germline, CDR1 is MNHEY, CDR2 SVGAGI. J gave up 5 bases and V 6 bases, and 8 bases lay outside the gene matches. For the CDR3, the DNA is TGTGCCAGCAGCATAGGGACAGGCTTATATGGCTACACCTTC. Translating gives CASSIGTGLYGYTF.

The chain joins TRBV4-1 to TRBJ1-5; 7 positions match TRBD1. V shed 1 base and J 11 bases; nucleotides not matched to a gene: 8. Germline V gives CDR1 MGHRA, CDR2 YSYEKL. The CDR3 has 14 amino acids. The chain's CDR3 is CASSQGQGLGTQHF. CDR3 nucleotide sequence: TGCGCCAGCAGCCAAGGACAGGGCCTAGGGACCCAGCATTTT.